The entry below gives a single T cell receptor (beta chain) sequence along with its context. The data belong to a study of T cells in localized non-small cell lung cancer. The CDR3 runs to 16 residues. V was pared by 0 bases and J by 3 bases, with 11 bases between. From germline, CDR1 is KGHSY and CDR2 FQNENV. Method: immunoSEQ multiplex PCR; TCRdb's copy keeps in-frame clones and lacks some. The sample lists about 22,000 clones, roughly 84% occurring once. The specimen was peripheral blood, collected before any cancer treatment. The clonotype originates from a man between 40 and 69 years old with stage I lung adenocarcinoma. The chain employs TRBV16 and TRBJ1-4; D is undetermined. CDR3 bases: TGTGCCAGCAGCCAATCTCGTCAGGACCCTAATGAAAAACTGTTTTTT. Amino acids: CASSQSRQDPNEKLFF.